Shown below are 21 T cell receptor beta chains from a single sample sequenced in a study of blood T cell repertoires in COVID-19. Using immunoSEQ multiplex PCR, the repertoire was profiled, and TCRdb retains in-frame clones only, with some absent. This sample yields over 60,000 clones, of which about four fifths are seen a single time; roughly 9.7% belongs to the top ten. Sequencing was carried out using peripheral blood. Receptor source: a human donor in a cohort sampled during active COVID-19.

V gene TRBV29-1 combines with J gene TRBJ2-2; 11 bases align to TRBD2. V trimming: 4 bases; J trimming: 4 bases; junction bases outside the gene matches: 5. CDR3 length: 15 residues. Germline-derived CDR1 and CDR2 are SQVTM and ANQGSEA. CDR3 protein: CSVVLAGGITGELFF. DNA for the CDR3: TGCAGCGTTGTGCTAGCGGGAGGCATCACCGGGGAGCTGTTTTTT.

This clone is a singleton in its sample. J is TRBJ2-3 and V is TRBV19; TRBD2 agrees at 10 bases. The germline CDR1 and CDR2 sequences are LNHDA and SQIVND (reference sequence). The CDR3 length is 16 residues. V dropped 3 bases and J dropped 3; count of bases not matched to a gene: 6. CDR3 in DNA: TGTGCCAGTAGTATTCCGAGCGGGAGGGGGACAGATACGCAGTATTTT. Residues: CASSIPSGRGTDTQYF.

This clone has a handful of counts. The chain recombines TRBV6-5 with TRBJ1-1; D remains unclear. The CDR3 runs to 12 residues. Trimming shortened V by 5 bases and J by 5 bases, and 9 bases separated the two germline ends. Germline loops: CDR1 MNHEY, CDR2 SVGAGI. CDR3 amino acids: CASSRTGTEAFF. CDR3 in DNA: TGTGCCAGCAGTAGGACGGGAACTGAAGCTTTCTTT.

The chain carries TRBV2 and TRBJ2-3; possible D gene TRBD1, 5 bases. The ends were cut back, 8 bases at V and 2 bases at J, with 11 bases in the middle. This CDR3 has 13 amino acids. Germline loops: CDR1 SNHLY, CDR2 FYNNEI. In DNA form, the CDR3 reads TGTGCCAGCTGGGGCGGTTACACAGATACGCAGTATTTT. Translated: CASWGGYTDTQYF.

The chain employs TRBV4-3 and TRBJ1-2; weak D call: TRBD1 (5 bases). Trimming pared 0 bases from V and 7 bases from J, leaving 15 bases between. Germline lookup yields CDR1 LGHNA and CDR2 YSLEER. This CDR3 is built from 15 residues. The CDR3 sequence is CASSQDRAGRSGYTF. For the CDR3, the DNA is TGCGCCAGCAGCCAAGATCGGGCAGGGAGGTCTGGCTACACCTTC.

The chain carries TRBV5-1 and TRBJ2-7, with TRBD1 matching over 7 bases. The CDR3 sequence is 14 residues long. Germline CDR1 is SGHRS and CDR2 is YFSETQ. The V and J ends lost 6 bases and 0 bases, in that order; junction bases with no gene match: 6. In nucleotides, the CDR3 is TGCGCCAGCAAACCACAGGGGCCCTCCTACGAGCAGTACTTC. Its protein product is CASKPQGPSYEQYF.

V gene TRBV28 combines with J gene TRBJ2-7, with 8 bases lining up with TRBD1. V dropped 4 bases and J dropped 5; count of bases not matched to a gene: 10. CDR1 MDHEN and CDR2 SYDVKM come from the germline V gene. The CDR3 totals 15 residues. The CDR3 here is CASSSTGVDSNEQYF. CDR3 DNA: TGTGCCAGCAGTTCGACAGGGGTAGATTCCAACGAGCAGTACTTC.

The CDR3 loop reads CASSLNPLAGFYNEQFF. In nucleotides, the CDR3 is TGTGCCAGCAGTTTAAATCCGTTAGCGGGGTTCTACAATGAGCAGTTCTTC. V and J are TRBV27 and TRBJ2-1, with 8 bases fitting TRBD2. Germline CDR1 is MNHEY and CDR2 is SMNVEV (reference sequence). The length of the CDR3 is 17 residues. V was clipped by 2 bases and J by 3 bases; unmatched bases: 9.

This chain links TRBV5-5 with TRBJ1-2; TRBD1 agrees at 7 bases. V gave up 3 bases and J gave up 5 bases; unmatched junction bases: 10. This CDR3 spans 15 amino acids. Per the germline V gene, CDR1 is SGHKS and CDR2 is YYEKEE (reference sequence). The CDR3 is CASSSRTGAAYGYTF. CDR3 sequence (DNA): TGTGCCAGCAGCTCGAGGACAGGCGCAGCGTATGGCTACACCTTC.

The V and J genes are TRBV15 and TRBJ2-5; D is possibly TRBD1 (6 bases). V lost 1 base, J lost 3 bases, and 12 bases lay in between. CDR1 is LNHNV, CDR2 YYDKDF, per germline (reference sequence). CDR3 length: 15 residues. In DNA, the CDR3 is TGTGCCACCAGCAGAGCAACAGGGTGGGAAGAGACCCAGTACTTC. Amino acids: CATSRATGWEETQYF.

CDR3 nucleotides: TGTGCCAGCAGTGAAGTAACTAGCGCAAACTCCTACGAGCAGTACTTC. It is translated as CASSEVTSANSYEQYF. The rearrangement joins TRBV6-1 to TRBJ2-7, with 7 nucleotides matching TRBD2. CDR1 and CDR2 (germline): MNHNS, SASEGT. This CDR3 is built from 16 residues. Losses at the gene ends were 1 base for V and 0 bases for J; bases not matched to a gene: 6.

This clone was recorded once. The gene calls are TRBV20-1 and TRBJ2-7; 8 bases align to TRBD1. Looked up from germline, CDR1 is DFQATT and CDR2 is SNEGSKA (reference sequence). The CDR3 consists of 14 residues. With 3 bases clipped from V and 0 bases from J, the junction kept 4 bases outside the gene matches. The CDR3 here is CSASAGTGSYEQYF. In nucleotides, the CDR3 is TGCAGTGCTAGTGCCGGGACAGGCTCCTACGAGCAGTACTTC.

This clone came up a few times. The chain combines TRBV28 with TRBJ1-2; 7 bases match TRBD1. This CDR3 is 14 amino acids long. Losses at the gene ends were 7 bases for V and 8 bases for J; bases not matched to a gene: 13. Per germline, CDR1 MDHEN and CDR2 SYDVKM. CDR3 coding DNA: TGTGCCAGCAAACCACCTCAGGGGGTGGGGGGCTACACCTTC. The encoded protein is CASKPPQGVGGYTF.

J is TRBJ2-7 and V is TRBV6-2 or TRBV6-3, with 11 positions matching TRBD2. V lost 1 base and J lost 2; bases outside the gene matches: 13. The CDR3 totals 19 residues. Germline V gene lookup returns CDR1 MNHEY and CDR2 SVGEGT. CDR3: CASSYFLRTSGYKTYEQYF. The CDR3 nucleotides are TGTGCCAGCAGTTACTTTCTCCGGACTAGCGGGTATAAAACCTACGAGCAGTACTTC.

The chain carries TRBV3-1 (or the pseudogene TRBV3-2) and TRBJ2-7; D is ambiguous. Germline values: CDR1 LGHDT, CDR2 YNNKEL (reference sequence). Trimming cost V 2 bases and J 4 bases, with 6 bases left between them. The CDR3 totals 12 residues. The CDR3 DNA reads TGTGCCAGCAGCCAATTCAATTACGAGCAGTACTTC. It is translated as CASSQFNYEQYF.

The rearrangement joins TRBV24-1 to TRBJ2-5; TRBD1 agrees at 9 bases. This CDR3 region has 14 residues. J was trimmed by 3 bases and V by 4 bases; bases with no gene match: 2. Germline V CDR1 and CDR2: KGHDR, SFDVKD. CDR3 amino acids: CATSDRTGEETQYF. The CDR3 region has the DNA TGTGCCACCAGTGACCGGACAGGGGAAGAGACCCAGTACTTC.

V is TRBV29-1 and J is TRBJ2-7; 13 nucleotides match TRBD2. This CDR3 comprises 15 residues. The ends lost 8 bases at V and 1 base at J; junction bases unmatched: 8. CDR1 and CDR2 from the germline V gene are SQVTM and ANQGSEA. The CDR3 DNA reads TGCAGCACGACTAGCGGGGGGACCTCATCCTACGAGCAGTACTTC. Its translation: CSTTSGGTSSYEQYF.

CDR3 sequence (DNA): TGTGCCAGCAGTTACGGGGACTACTATTCCTACAATGTAGAGCAGTTCTTC. Translation: CASSYGDYYSYNVEQFF. The J gene is TRBJ2-1, the V gene TRBV6-2 or TRBV6-3; 7 bases line up with TRBD2. The CDR3 is 17 amino acids. V gave up 2 bases and J gave up 10 bases; unmatched junction bases: 17. CDR1 MNHEY and CDR2 SVGEGT come from the germline V gene.

The V and J genes are TRBV6-2 or TRBV6-3 and TRBJ2-3; maybe TRBD1 (5 bases). The CDR3 spans 14 residues. Germline V lookup: CDR1 MNHEY, CDR2 SVGEGT. Trimming stripped 5 bases from V and 5 bases from J, with 14 bases between. CDR3 sequence (DNA): TGTGCCAGCAGTCCACCTGGGGCCCTAGATACGCAGTATTTT. Protein sequence: CASSPPGALDTQYF.

The chain employs TRBV10-1 and TRBJ2-1; D gene uncertain. Germline V lookup: CDR1 WNHNN, CDR2 SYGVQD (reference sequence). Trimming took 4 bases from V and 3 from J, leaving 19 bases between them. This CDR3 comprises 17 residues. The DNA for the CDR3 is TGCGCCAGCAGTGCCCTTCGAGAGACTTCCAACTACAATGAGCAGTTCTTC. Translating gives CASSALRETSNYNEQFF.

The chain joins TRBV4-2 to TRBJ2-7; TRBD2 matches at 9 bases. V gave up 4 bases and J gave up 2 bases; unmatched junction bases: 6. Looked up from germline, CDR1 is LGHNA and CDR2 is YNFKEQ. This CDR3 has 15 residues. CDR3 nucleotide sequence: TGTGCCAGCAGCCCCGGGACTAGCACGACCTACGAGCAGTACTTC. Its protein is CASSPGTSTTYEQYF.